This T cell receptor beta chain stems from a study of early T cells in non-severe SARS-CoV-2 infection (dated by TCRdb to about 2021). About the study as a whole: Bulk RNA from unsorted whole blood was used for TCR sequencing, so alpha and beta chains could not be paired. On the study overall, not on this receptor specifically: VDJdb matching was skewed toward anti-spike CD8 responses and likely underestimated virus-specific expansions by missing private and CD4 specificities.

This clonotype has ten or more counts. The target of this receptor is not known. No base-level quality is on record; no much larger clone is a single base apart. Set within a cohort of healthcare workers in London, UK, this nested case-control study involved weekly PCR testing of nasopharyngeal swabs along with blood sampling. Healthcare workers were recruited between 23 and 31 March 2020, during the week of the UK lockdown, and were followed weekly for up to roughly 16 weeks. Libraries were built with 5' RACE. Instrument on record: NextSeq 500. The TCR library protocol attached unique molecular identifiers to individual cDNA molecules to correct for sequencing error and PCR bias. Sequencing covered both TCR alpha and beta chains, and within each sample the abundances of alpha and beta sequences were tightly co-correlated. Regarding the original processing steps: Decombinator V4 was used to annotate the V gene, J gene and CDR3 of the TCR sequences. TCRs were defined as expanded if a significant change between any two time points was detected under a Poisson model with p below 0.0001. TCR abundances were normalised to the total number of TCRs sequenced per sample and expressed as counts per million. VDJdb, accessed on 1 November 2021, was searched for TCRs annotated for CMV, EBV and SARS-CoV-2, and TCRs annotated for more than one antigen were excluded. Through fastp at Q25 and MiXCR, TCRdb rebuilt clones from the public reads, retaining in-frame beta chains. Rows with one shared CDR3 protein collapse into an entry with the most common genes and DNA. In this record, the V and J calls reflect TCRdb's handling and not the investigators' own analysis. This sample lists roughly 63,000 distinct CDR3 sequences; under 15% were detected once. Around 3.8% of the sample is in the top ten clones.

The sequenced material came from whole blood. This sequence originates from an adult who was a healthcare worker with PCR-confirmed SARS-CoV-2 infection or an uninfected control (not recorded which).

The CDR3 amino acid sequence is: CSVEQGGPYEQYF. The sequence in DNA is TGCAGCGTTGAACAGGGAGGCCCCTACGAGCAGTACTTC. The rearranged segments are TRBV29-1 and TRBJ2-7; TRBD2 might be the D gene, on 6 matching bases. CDR1 and CDR2 are drawn from the germline V gene: SQVTM, ANQGSEA. V loses 2 bases of germline sequence and J loses 2 bases, and the interval between the two ends is 10 bases. The CDR3 sequence holds 13 residues, the cysteine and phenylalanine included. The CDR3 DNA has 39 bases and is translated from base 1.